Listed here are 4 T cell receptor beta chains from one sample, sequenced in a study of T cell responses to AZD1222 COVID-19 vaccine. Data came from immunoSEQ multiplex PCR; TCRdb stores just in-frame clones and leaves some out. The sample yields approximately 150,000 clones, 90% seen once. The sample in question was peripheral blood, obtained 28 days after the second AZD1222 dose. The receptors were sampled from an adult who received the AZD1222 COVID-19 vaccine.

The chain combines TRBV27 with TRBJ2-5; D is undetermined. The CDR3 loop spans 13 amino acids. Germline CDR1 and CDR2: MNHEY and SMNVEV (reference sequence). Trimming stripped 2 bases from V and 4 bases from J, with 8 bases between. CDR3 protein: CASSLEDRETQYF. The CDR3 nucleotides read TGTGCCAGCAGTTTAGAGGATCGAGAGACCCAGTACTTC.

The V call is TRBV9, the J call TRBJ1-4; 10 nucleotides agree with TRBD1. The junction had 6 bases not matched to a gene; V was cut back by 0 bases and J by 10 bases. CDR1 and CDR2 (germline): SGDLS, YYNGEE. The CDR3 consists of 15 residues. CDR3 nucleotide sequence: TGTGCCAGCAGCGTAGGGGGACAGGGGACGGCAAAACTGTTTTTT. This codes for CASSVGGQGTAKLFF.

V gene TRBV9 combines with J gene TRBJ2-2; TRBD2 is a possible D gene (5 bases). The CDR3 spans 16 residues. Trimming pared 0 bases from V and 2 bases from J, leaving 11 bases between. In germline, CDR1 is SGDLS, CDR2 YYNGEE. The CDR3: CASSVGGSGNTGELFF. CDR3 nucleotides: TGTGCCAGCAGCGTAGGGGGTTCGGGAAACACCGGGGAGCTGTTTTTT.

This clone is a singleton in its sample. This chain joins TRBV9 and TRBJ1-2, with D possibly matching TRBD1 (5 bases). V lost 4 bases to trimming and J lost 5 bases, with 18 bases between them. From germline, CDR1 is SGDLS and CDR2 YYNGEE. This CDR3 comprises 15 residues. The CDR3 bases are TGTGCCAGCAGCCCCCGGCTTACAGGCCAGTATGGCTACACCTTC. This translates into CASSPRLTGQYGYTF.